This is a list of T cell receptor beta chains from one sample in a study of vaccination and CD4 T cells after COVID-19. One entry per CDR3 protein results from TCRdb running MiXCR on the PCR reads. Among approximately 12,000 distinct CDR3 sequences, over 65% were seen once, and the ten largest hold around 26%. These receptors' targets are unknown. The sample consisted of CD4+ T cells from blood, cultured in vitro. The receptors come from a human donor who had recovered from COVID-19. CDR3s include the opening cysteine and the closing phenylalanine or tryptophan. The order of the fields is V gene, J gene, D gene, clone size, CDR3 protein, CDR3 DNA. D genes are given only for firm matches. Only some rows state a clone size, as once, few, many or a class for expanded clones.

V: TRBV7-2; J: TRBJ2-4; D: TRBD1; size: few; CDR3: CASSFRTTGVGNIQYF; DNA: TGTGCCAGCAGCTTCCGGACGACAGGGGTTGGAAACATTCAGTACTTC
V: TRBV7-2; J: TRBJ2-5; D: NA; size: NA; CDR3: CASSHQAGGTRGETQYF; DNA: TGTGCCAGCAGCCATCAGGCGGGGGGTACCAGGGGGGAGACCCAGTACTTC
V: TRBV20-1; J: TRBJ1-6; D: TRBD1; size: NA; CDR3: CSARDSGTGDNSPLHF; DNA: TGCAGTGCTAGAGACAGCGGGACAGGAGATAATTCACCCCTCCACTTT
V: TRBV6-1; J: TRBJ2-2; D: NA; size: NA; CDR3: CASTGGTNTGELFF; DNA: TGTGCCAGCACCGGCGGGACGAACACCGGGGAGCTGTTTTTT
V: TRBV20-1; J: TRBJ1-5; D: TRBD1; size: NA; CDR3: CSATDRTKLYSNQPQHF; DNA: TGCAGTGCCACGGACAGGACGAAACTATATAGCAATCAGCCCCAGCATTTT
V: TRBV7-9; J: TRBJ1-1; D: NA; size: NA; CDR3: CASSLWGAEAFF; DNA: TGTGCCAGCAGCTTATGGGGGGCTGAAGCTTTCTTT
V: TRBV7-3; J: TRBJ2-5; D: NA; size: NA; CDR3: CASSFTGRVAGETQYF; DNA: TGTGCCAGCAGCTTTACAGGGAGAGTGGCTGGGGAGACCCAGTACTTC
V: TRBV20-1; J: TRBJ2-7; D: TRBD2; size: few; CDR3: CSTQGTSGKSSYEQYF; DNA: TGCTCGACCCAAGGGACTAGCGGAAAGAGCTCCTACGAGCAGTACTTC
V: TRBV7-2; J: TRBJ2-3; D: NA; size: few; CDR3: CASSSRAGDTQYF; DNA: TGTGCCAGCAGCTCCAGGGCGGGAGATACGCAGTATTTT
V: TRBV6-5; J: TRBJ1-5; D: NA; size: NA; CDR3: CASSYYSANQPQHF; DNA: TGTGCCAGCAGTTACTACAGCGCCAATCAGCCCCAGCATTTT
V: TRBV20-1; J: TRBJ2-5; D: NA; size: NA; CDR3: CSASSRLQETQYF; DNA: TGCAGTGCTAGTTCCCGTCTACAAGAGACCCAGTACTTC
V: TRBV20-1; J: TRBJ1-2; D: TRBD1; size: NA; CDR3: CSASDSGRGRYGYTF; DNA: TGCAGTGCTAGCGACTCGGGAAGGGGGCGGTATGGCTACACCTTC
V: TRBV5-4; J: TRBJ1-2; D: NA; size: NA; CDR3: CASSTDGANYGYTF; DNA: TGTGCCAGCAGCACGGACGGAGCTAACTATGGCTACACCTTC
V: TRBV6-5; J: TRBJ2-2; D: NA; size: NA; CDR3: CASSYGGRIGELFF; DNA: TGTGCCAGCAGTTACGGGGGGCGTATCGGGGAGCTGTTTTTT
V: TRBV23-1; J: TRBJ2-3; D: NA; size: NA; CDR3: CASSQSTGRGQYF; DNA: TGCGCCAGCAGTCAATCGACAGGAAGGGGGCAGTATTTT
V: TRBV21-1; J: TRBJ1-5; D: NA; size: NA; CDR3: CASSKGFRANQPQHF; DNA: TGTGCCAGCAGCAAAGGGTTTAGGGCAAATCAGCCCCAGCATTTT
V: TRBV15; J: TRBJ1-5; D: NA; size: NA; CDR3: CATSRDAATVNQPQHF; DNA: TGTGCCACCAGCAGAGATGCCGCGACGGTAAATCAGCCCCAGCATTTT
V: TRBV24-1; J: TRBJ1-2; D: NA; size: few; CDR3: CATSGDGRGRGYTF; DNA: TGTGCCACCAGTGGCGATGGGAGGGGCAGGGGCTACACCTTC
V: TRBV10-3; J: TRBJ2-2; D: TRBD2; size: NA; CDR3: CAISQLAGGRGGELFF; DNA: TGTGCCATCAGCCAACTAGCGGGAGGGCGCGGCGGGGAGCTGTTTTTT
V: TRBV19; J: TRBJ1-1; D: NA; size: NA; CDR3: CASSSRTQDWTEAFF; DNA: TGTGCCAGTAGTTCCCGCACACAGGATTGGACTGAAGCTTTCTTT
V: TRBV11-2; J: TRBJ2-2; D: NA; size: NA; CDR3: CASSQGDLDTGELFF; DNA: TGTGCCAGCAGCCAGGGAGACTTGGACACCGGGGAGCTGTTTTTT
V: TRBV24-1; J: TRBJ2-5; D: NA; size: once; CDR3: CATSVGGEETQYF; DNA: TGTGCCACCAGTGTGGGGGGAGAAGAGACCCAGTACTTC
V: TRBV15; J: TRBJ2-1; D: NA; size: NA; CDR3: CATSSEGLWAREQFF; DNA: TGTGCCACCAGTTCGGAGGGGCTTTGGGCCCGGGAGCAGTTCTTC
V: TRBV7-3; J: TRBJ2-7; D: TRBD2; size: NA; CDR3: CASSLFGTSYEQYF; DNA: TGTGCCAGCAGCTTATTTGGGACTAGCTACGAGCAGTACTTC
V: TRBV5-4; J: TRBJ1-2; D: NA; size: NA; CDR3: CASSLGVGNYGYTF; DNA: TGTGCCAGCAGCTTGGGGGTGGGAAACTATGGCTACACCTTC
V: TRBV24-1; J: TRBJ2-5; D: TRBD1; size: NA; CDR3: CATSDSTPGQKGTQYF; DNA: TGTGCCACCAGTGATTCTACCCCGGGACAGAAAGGGACCCAGTACTTC
V: TRBV10-3; J: TRBJ1-2; D: NA; size: NA; CDR3: CAIMRGGLLTGGYTF; DNA: TGTGCCATCATGAGGGGGGGACTCCTAACCGGTGGCTACACCTTC
V: TRBV6-5; J: TRBJ2-5; D: NA; size: NA; CDR3: CASSYSSQGETQYF; DNA: TGTGCCAGCAGTTACTCGAGCCAGGGAGAGACCCAGTACTTC
V: TRBV21-1; J: TRBJ1-5; D: NA; size: NA; CDR3: CASSKDWAGSQPQHF; DNA: TGTGCCAGCAGCAAAGATTGGGCAGGGAGCCAGCCCCAGCATTTT
V: TRBV7-7; J: TRBJ2-5; D: NA; size: NA; CDR3: CASSLDGGSAQETQYF; DNA: TGTGCTAGCAGCTTAGATGGAGGGAGTGCCCAAGAGACCCAGTACTTC
V: TRBV15; J: TRBJ1-2; D: NA; size: NA; CDR3: CATSRATPNYGYTF; DNA: TGTGCCACCAGCAGAGCCACACCTAACTATGGCTACACCTTC
V: TRBV20-1; J: TRBJ1-2; D: NA; size: NA; CDR3: CSARAMEGYGYTF; DNA: TGCAGTGCTAGAGCTATGGAGGGCTATGGCTACACCTTC
V: TRBV2; J: TRBJ1-6; D: NA; size: few; CDR3: CASSFRDPNSPLHF; DNA: TGTGCCAGCAGTTTCCGGGACCCCAATTCACCCCTCCACTTT
V: TRBV7-2; J: TRBJ2-7; D: NA; size: NA; CDR3: CASSLQPYEQYF; DNA: TGTGCCAGCAGCTTACAGCCCTACGAGCAGTACTTC
V: TRBV29-1; J: TRBJ1-2; D: NA; size: NA; CDR3: CSVEEPPDGYTF; DNA: TGCAGCGTTGAAGAACCACCGGATGGCTACACCTTC
V: TRBV7-8; J: TRBJ2-5; D: TRBD1; size: NA; CDR3: CASSSRNRGHGETQYF; DNA: TGTGCCAGCAGCTCTCGAAACAGGGGTCATGGGGAGACCCAGTACTTC
V: TRBV15; J: TRBJ2-1; D: NA; size: NA; CDR3: CATSTLRRGDEQFF; DNA: TGTGCCACCAGCACCTTAAGGAGGGGGGATGAGCAGTTCTTC
V: TRBV2; J: TRBJ1-1; D: TRBD1; size: NA; CDR3: CASRYDRGRDTEAFF; DNA: TGTGCCAGCAGGTACGACAGGGGGCGCGACACTGAAGCTTTCTTT
V: TRBV6-2/TRBV6-3; J: TRBJ1-2; D: NA; size: few; CDR3: CASSYRSGRPSSYGYTF; DNA: TGTGCCAGCAGTTACCGGTCTGGCAGACCTAGTAGCTATGGCTACACCTTC
V: TRBV28; J: TRBJ1-2; D: TRBD1; size: NA; CDR3: CASSWGNRGYGYTF; DNA: TGTGCCAGCAGCTGGGGGAACAGGGGGTATGGCTACACCTTC
V: TRBV20-1; J: TRBJ2-5; D: TRBD2; size: medium-sized; CDR3: CRGGTTQETQYF; DNA: TGCAGGGGTGGGACTACCCAAGAGACCCAGTACTTC
V: TRBV28; J: TRBJ2-7; D: NA; size: NA; CDR3: CASQPRTVLLDEQYF; DNA: TGTGCCAGCCAACCGCGGACAGTCCTTCTCGACGAGCAGTACTTC
V: TRBV20-1; J: TRBJ1-5; D: TRBD1; size: NA; CDR3: CSANSDRGIQPQHF; DNA: TGCAGTGCTAACTCCGACAGGGGGATACAGCCCCAGCATTTT
V: TRBV6-2/TRBV6-3; J: TRBJ1-2; D: NA; size: NA; CDR3: CASSRGLGDGYTF; DNA: TGTGCCAGCAGCAGAGGACTAGGCGATGGCTACACCTTC
V: TRBV19; J: TRBJ2-5; D: NA; size: once; CDR3: CASSMDRGETQYF; DNA: TGTGCCAGTAGTATGGACCGGGGAGAGACCCAGTACTTC
V: TRBV20-1; J: TRBJ2-6; D: NA; size: NA; CDR3: CSARLGDGANVLTF; DNA: TGCAGTGCTAGATTGGGGGATGGGGCCAACGTCCTGACTTTC
V: TRBV27; J: TRBJ1-1; D: TRBD1; size: few; CDR3: CASSPRQGRPNTEAFF; DNA: TGTGCCAGCAGCCCTCGACAGGGTCGCCCGAACACTGAAGCTTTCTTT